The sequence of this T cell receptor beta chain was determined in a study of T cells in women clearing cervical HPV infection. Findings and caveats of the study: CIN3+ cases had significantly higher TCR repertoire richness than controls, but evenness did not differ.

Germline values: CDR1 SEHNR, CDR2 FQNEAQ (reference sequence). There are 14 residues in the CDR3. With respect to this clone: Its antigen is currently unknown. The read comes to an end 3 residues before the CDR3 does, leaving the germline J gene to fill in the end. Other DNA sequences within the sample encode an identical CDR3.

All donors had a single incident cervical HPV16 infection, not prevalent. TCRdb's copy holds only in-frame clones and misses some; the assay was immunoSEQ multiplex PCR. The table for this sample gives under 50,000 clones. The chain carries TRBV7-9 and TRBJ1-1; D unresolved. The sample consisted of blood buffy coat. This TCR derives from a woman between 18 and 70 years old with a cervical HPV16 infection that either progressed to CIN3+ or cleared (not recorded which). The covered CDR3 bases are TGTGCCAGCAGCTTAATGGTCCCCACAGATACA. Translation: CASSLMVPTDT. The CDR3, in full, reads CASSLMVPTDTAFF.